Presented here are 5 T cell receptor beta chains from one specimen sequenced in a study of blood T cell repertoires in COVID-19. Using immunoSEQ multiplex PCR, the repertoire was profiled, and TCRdb retains in-frame clones only, with some absent. The sample contains more than 15,000 clones, approximately 91% of which appear only once. Sequencing input: peripheral blood. Every receptor here comes from a man aged 55 to 70 with acute or convalescent COVID-19.

V gene TRBV19 combines with J gene TRBJ2-7, with D possibly matching TRBD2 (6 bases). V shed 8 bases and J shed 3 bases, with 14 bases lying between them. CDR3 length equals 13 residues. Germline CDR1 reads LNHDA; CDR2 reads SQIVND (reference sequence). Written as DNA, the CDR3 is TGTGCCAGTGCGGGGTCTCCCCTCTACGAGCAGTACTTC. It is translated as CASAGSPLYEQYF.

The chain links TRBV12-2 to TRBJ2-3; TRBD1 was called by the table and not checked on the DNA. TRBV12-2 counts as a pseudogene. The CDR3 covers 18 residues. DNA of the CDR3: TGTGCAAGTCGCTTAGCGCCAAGACAGACAACCCCGGGAGATACGCAGTATTTT. This gives the protein CASRLAPRQTTPGDTQYF.

The J gene is TRBJ1-2, the V gene TRBV6-2 or TRBV6-3, with 9 bases fitting TRBD1. This CDR3 has 14 amino acids. V was pared by 2 bases and J by 10 bases, with 8 bases of the junction left unmatched. Germline lookup yields CDR1 MNHEY and CDR2 SVGEGT. The CDR3 loop reads CASSYRDRARDYTF. The CDR3 nucleotides are TGTGCCAGCAGTTACCGGGACAGGGCACGGGACTACACCTTC.

The chain employs TRBV11-2 and TRBJ1-4; a weak D match, TRBD1 (5 bases). Germline CDR1 reads SGHAT; CDR2 reads FQNNGV. This CDR3 comprises 15 residues. Trimming stripped 1 base from V and 8 bases from J, with 14 bases between. In DNA form, the CDR3 reads TGTGCCAGCAGCTTAGTCGGGGCGGGGCGCGAAAAACTGTTTTTT. It specifies CASSLVGAGREKLFF.

The chain couples TRBV20-1 to TRBJ2-1; 8 bases line up with TRBD2. V shed 3 bases and J 6 bases; nucleotides not matched to a gene: 7. CDR1 is DFQATT and CDR2 is SNEGSKA in the germline V gene (reference sequence). This CDR3 has 14 amino acids. The DNA for the CDR3 is TGCAGTGCTAGTTCCCGGACTAGCAGCAATGAGCAGTTCTTC. This encodes CSASSRTSSNEQFF.